This TCR beta chain stems from a study of shared clonotypes between healthy human individuals (dated by TCRdb to 2019 to 2021). General notes on the study: The cohort included three men and a couple of women between 18 and 49 years of age. Blood TCR repertoires of about 5 healthy adults were deeply sequenced to estimate repertoire size and the extent of clonotype sharing between individuals. Libraries were prepared and TCR repertoires were sequenced by different laboratories using diverse techniques, in order to increase sequencing depth and limit assay-specific biases. Between about 0.85 and 9.5 billion PBMCs per donor were obtained by leukapheresis. For each donor, CD4 naive and CD4 memory were each run on three plates, CD8 naive on two plates, and CD8 memory on one plate.

A word on this clone: What this receptor recognizes is not known. No much larger clone exists at a distance of one base, and base qualities are not known.

Using the deep immunoSEQ assay, multiplex PCR amplified TCR CDR3 regions from genomic DNA. For each cell subset, the extracted genomic DNA was distributed evenly across all wells of several immunoSEQ 96-well plates, and each plate served as one replicate. For sorted subsets, approximately 210 ng of genomic DNA, equivalent to some 30,000 T cell genomes, went into each replicate PCR. The purified libraries were quantified using a Qubit 3.0 fluorometer, sized with a Bioanalyzer 2100, and then quantified again using the KAPA Library Quantification kit. A separate single-read 150-cycle Illumina NextSeq 550 flow cell was used to sequence each immunoSEQ 96-well plate. As for the authors' bioinformatics: Because the immunoSEQ output included only junctional sequences and no quality scores, the filtering could not be the same as the filtering used for full-length reads. To assign V/J genes and CDR3, sequences were annotated using PyIR, a Python wrapper for IgBLAST v1.9, with IMGT germline references. Any read was removed if the V/J assignment was weak (E-value above 1e-6), the CDR3 was missing, or the read contained stop codons, out-of-frame junctions, or ambiguous translated residues. V3J clonotypes were defined by identical inferred V gene, J gene, and CDR3 amino acid sequence. The percentage overlap between two repertoires was calculated by dividing the number of shared unique clonotypes by the size of the smaller repertoire. RTK rarefaction, the Chao1 estimator, and Recon v2.1 estimates of unobserved clonotypes were used to assess repertoire richness. For all TCRbeta clonotypes obtained by the gDNA method from a handful of donors, generation probabilities were computed with OLGA. TCRdb limited this immuneACCESS table to in-frame rearrangements with V and J called. A share of clones is missing; checked studies link under half to unresolved V genes, and the rest is unexplained. From that table come the V and J calls and clone size; the DNA was used to work out D and trimming. The sample data list around 700,000 clones, and about two thirds of these were observed just once. 1.8% of the sample is taken by the ten largest.

Healthy HIV-negative adults with no recently reported acute infections or vaccinations were included as donors. Every donor was a Caucasian adult living in Nashville, Tennessee, USA. Magnetic negative selection was used to enrich CD4+ T cells, after which naive cells were positively selected on CD45RA and the negative fraction became the memory subset. Blood was obtained by leukapheresis, after which PBMCs were separated by Ficoll-Histopaque density gradient centrifugation and cryopreserved in liquid nitrogen vapor phase. Analytical flow cytometry was used to check the purity and quantity of each magnetically sorted T cell population. Genomic DNA was isolated from each sorted fraction and quantified by UV absorbance on a Nanodrop 2000c. Broader findings and caveats from the paper: Sampling was limited to blood, and TCR repertoires in tissue likely differ from TCR repertoires in blood. Incomplete sequencing was indicated by rarefaction of sorted-subset datasets, despite the large sequencing depth. Around 5% of naive CD4, approximately 3.7% of naive CD8, 2.3% of memory CD4, and 0.4% of memory CD8 clonotypes were shared across several donors. Compared with non-shared clonotypes, the clonotypes found in all four sorted-subset donors had higher generation probabilities. Based on pairwise subsampling, the degree of clonotype sharing among donors was expected to be affected by sequencing depth. Larger estimated clonotype richness was generally found for naive subsets than for memory subsets. The genetic and exposure-history diversity represented was limited by the small number of donors.

Sequencing was carried out using memory CD4+ T cells sorted from blood. The cell subset or site label here, explained by the study, means: CD45RA-negative fraction. The receptor comes from a woman in her thirties in good health.

At the DNA level, the sequence is TGCGCCAGCAGCCACTCCGATTGGGCTAGCGGGAGCAGCTCTGGGGCCAACGTCCTGACTTTC. It codes for CASSHSDWASGSSSGANVLTF. In this chain, TRBV4-1 is recombined with TRBJ2-6, with 10 middle bases fitting TRBD2. V is trimmed back by 3 bases and J by 0 bases, and the junction contains 14 bases that no gene match accounts for. The CDR3 starts with the cysteine, ends with the phenylalanine, and has 21 residues. Just CDR3 DNA is preserved here, 63 bases in frame from base 1. The germline V gene gives CDR1 as MGHRA and CDR2 as YSYEKL.